Shown below are 23 T cell receptor beta chains from a single sample sequenced in a study of CD8+ T cells in alopecia areata. The treatment denotes: oral pan-JAK inhibitor, 5-10 mg twice daily. The authors extracted RNA and reverse transcribed it into cDNA as the sequencing template. Using immunoSEQ multiplex PCR, the repertoire was profiled, and TCRdb retains in-frame clones only, with some absent. Of approximately 200,000 clones listed, about three fifths were seen once; the top ten hold under 7%. The sequenced sample was CD4+ T cells sorted from blood, obtained at week 24, from a patient treated with tofacitinib. The receptors stem from a human donor with alopecia areata.

The chain joins TRBV15 to TRBJ2-3; D remains unclear. Between the trimmed V and J ends, which lost 4 bases and 5 bases, there was a span of 4 bases. The CDR3 has 11 amino acids. Germline-derived CDR1 and CDR2 are LNHNV and YYDKDF (reference sequence). CDR3 DNA sequence: TGTGCCACCAGCAACAGAGATACGCAGTATTTT. Translated, it gives CATSNRDTQYF.

CDR3 loop: CASSLQGAGNTEAFF. The CDR3 nucleotides are TGTGCCAGCAGTTTACAGGGGGCGGGGAACACTGAAGCTTTCTTT. This sequence joins TRBV6-6 and TRBJ1-1; 9 bases are a match to TRBD1. From germline, CDR1 is MNHNY and CDR2 SVGAGI (reference sequence). After removal of 4 bases from V and 1 base from J, the junction contained 4 bases not matched to a gene. This CDR3 contains 15 residues.

V usage is TRBV4-2 and J usage is TRBJ2-2; no reliable D call. The germline V gene encodes CDR1 LGHNA and CDR2 YNFKEQ. The CDR3 is made up of 15 amino acids. V was trimmed by 0 bases and J by 3 bases, leaving 8 bases between them. The CDR3: CASSQDRSDTGELFF. CDR3 DNA sequence: TGTGCCAGCAGCCAAGATCGGTCGGACACCGGGGAGCTGTTTTTT.

The chain uses TRBV9 and TRBJ2-3; possibly TRBD2 for D (5 bases). CDR1 and CDR2 (germline): SGDLS, YYNGEE. V was shortened by 4 bases and J by 2 bases, with 11 bases between the two germline ends. This CDR3 is built from 14 residues. The CDR3 nucleotides are TGTGCCAGCAGCATCGGACTCAACACAGATACGCAGTATTTT. It codes for CASSIGLNTDTQYF.

This clone was picked up one time. This same CDR3 is encoded by further DNA sequences in the sample. J is TRBJ1-2 and V is TRBV9; D not certain. Germline V gives CDR1 SGDLS, CDR2 YYNGEE. The V end was cut by 0 bases, the J end by 2 bases, with 8 bases between. The CDR3 extends over 14 amino acids. Written as DNA, the CDR3 is TGTGCCAGCAGCGTAGGTTGGCAGAACTATGGCTACACCTTC. It encodes CASSVGWQNYGYTF.

This clone was observed a few times. This chain links TRBV10-3 with TRBJ1-4; D gene ambiguous. Trimming shortened V by 2 bases and J by 8 bases, and 6 bases separated the two germline ends. Germline V gene sequence: CDR1 ENHRY, CDR2 SYGVKD. This CDR3 has 12 residues. This chain's CDR3 is CAISETAEKLFF. CDR3 in DNA: TGTGCCATCAGTGAGACGGCCGAAAAACTGTTTTTT.

This chain connects TRBV28 to TRBJ2-5, with TRBD1 matching over 9 bases. J gave up 3 bases and V 3 bases, and 8 bases lay outside the gene matches. The CDR3 sequence is 16 residues long. The germline V gene encodes CDR1 MDHEN and CDR2 SYDVKM. This CDR3 is CASSFPPGTGKETQYF. The CDR3 nucleotides read TGTGCCAGCAGTTTCCCCCCCGGGACAGGGAAAGAGACCCAGTACTTC.

The rearrangement links TRBV7-9 to TRBJ2-2, with 9 bases aligning to TRBD1. The CDR3 totals 15 residues. V was pared by 5 bases and J by 4 bases, with 5 bases of the junction left unmatched. CDR1 and CDR2 from the germline V gene are SEHNR and FQNEAQ (reference sequence). The CDR3: CASSLTGGSTGELFF. The CDR3 coding sequence is TGTGCCAGCAGCCTGACAGGGGGAAGCACCGGGGAGCTGTTTTTT.

The chain carries TRBV30 and TRBJ1-2, with D unresolved. CDR1 is GTSNPN, CDR2 SVGIG, per germline (reference sequence). CDR3 length: 13 amino acids. Trimming removed 4 bases at V and 4 bases at J, with 13 bases between. CDR3 nucleotide sequence: TGTGCCTGGAAGAGTAGCGGGAGCTATGGCTACACCTTC. Its protein is CAWKSSGSYGYTF.

CDR3 sequence reads: CSVPGHRNTEAFF. The CDR3 DNA reads as TGCAGCGTGCCGGGACACCGCAACACTGAAGCTTTCTTT. This chain connects TRBV29-1 to TRBJ1-1; possible D gene TRBD1, 6 bases. Germline CDR1 SQVTM, CDR2 ANQGSEA. Between the trimmed V and J ends, which lost 6 bases and 2 bases, there was a span of 13 bases. The CDR3 consists of 13 residues.

This chain links TRBV7-9 with TRBJ2-5; 7 bases align to TRBD2. The J segment lost 5 bases and the V segment lost 2 bases, leaving 8 bases of the junction unmatched. This CDR3 has 15 amino acids. Germline values: CDR1 SEHNR, CDR2 FQNEAQ (reference sequence). DNA for the CDR3: TGTGCCAGCAGCTTATGGCGAGAGGGAGGGGAGACCCAGTACTTC. This codes for CASSLWREGGETQYF.

The chain is built from TRBV19 and TRBJ1-2, with D uncertain. This CDR3 comprises 13 residues. The germline CDR1 and CDR2 sequences are LNHDA and SQIVND (reference sequence). V lost 6 bases, J lost 4 bases, and 12 bases lay in between. The CDR3 nucleotides are TGTGCCAGTAGCCGGGAGCCTCTCTATGGCTACACCTTC. Its protein is CASSREPLYGYTF.

CDR3 loop: CASSSPPYQETQYF. The CDR3 region has the DNA TGCGCCAGCAGCTCCCCCCCGTACCAAGAGACCCAGTACTTC. The J gene is TRBJ2-5, the V gene TRBV4-1, with D uncertain. Trimming removed 5 bases at V and 0 bases at J, with 10 bases between. The CDR3 has 14 residues. The germline gives CDR1 MGHRA, CDR2 YSYEKL.

This clone was seen a handful of times. V gene TRBV5-6 combines with J gene TRBJ2-7; 8 nucleotides line up with TRBD1. V was clipped by 4 bases and J by 3 bases; unmatched bases: 12. There are 16 residues in the CDR3. The germline V gene has CDR1 SGHDT and CDR2 YYEEEE. The CDR3 here is CASSAGTGQRDYEQYF. The CDR3 nucleotides read TGTGCCAGCAGCGCGGGGACAGGCCAACGGGACTACGAGCAGTACTTC.

The chain uses TRBV7-2 and TRBJ1-1, with a tentative D call TRBD1 (5 bases). The CDR3 is made up of 12 amino acids. CDR1 is SGHTA and CDR2 is FQGNSA in the germline V gene. V was pared by 1 base and J by 7 bases, with 7 bases between. CDR3 DNA sequence: TGTGCCAGCAGCTTAGATACAGGTGAAGCTTTCTTT. Translated: CASSLDTGEAFF. Supplemented by reference TRBV7-2 and TRBJ1-1, the full variable domain reads GAGVSQSPSNKVTEKGKDVELRCDPISGHTALYWYRQSLGQGLEFLIYFQGNSAPDKSGLPSDRFSAERTGGSVSTLTIQRTQQEDSAVYLCASSLDTGEAFFGQGTRLTVV.

The gene calls are TRBV5-1 and TRBJ1-1; unclear D gene. This CDR3 spans 12 amino acids. V shed 5 bases and J shed 6 bases, with 11 bases lying between them. Germline-derived CDR1 and CDR2 are SGHRS and YFSETQ. The CDR3 loop is CASSRVGSEAFF. DNA for the CDR3: TGCGCCAGCAGTCGGGTGGGTTCTGAAGCTTTCTTT.

The V gene is TRBV18, the J gene TRBJ2-5; D remains ambiguous. This CDR3 is built from 13 residues. Per germline, CDR1 KGHSH and CDR2 LQKENI. With 1 base removed from V and 5 bases from J, the gap between germline ends came to 8 bases. CDR3 sequence: CASSPRVTETQYF. CDR3 DNA sequence: TGTGCCAGCTCACCACGGGTGACCGAGACCCAGTACTTC.

This clone was seen a few times. The rearrangement joins TRBV30 to TRBJ1-5, with 8 bases fitting TRBD1. Trimming at V came to 3 bases and at J to 3 bases, leaving 19 bases not matched to a gene. Germline V gene lookup returns CDR1 GTSNPN and CDR2 SVGIG (reference sequence). This CDR3 is built from 19 residues. DNA of the CDR3: TGTGCCTGGAGACCCGGGACAGGATCTATGATTAATAACAATCAGCCCCAGCATTTT. Its protein product is CAWRPGTGSMINNNQPQHF.

In its sample, this clone was seen a few times. CDR3 amino acids: CASSLVGTGVESYTF. The CDR3 nucleotides read TGTGCCAGCAGTCTCGTAGGGACAGGGGTTGAGAGCTACACCTTC. The gene calls are TRBV6-6 and TRBJ1-2; TRBD1 matches at 10 bases. The CDR3 has 15 amino acids. Losses at the gene ends were 5 bases for V and 9 bases for J; bases not matched to a gene: 12. CDR1 and CDR2 (germline): MNHNY, SVGAGI (reference sequence).

The chain combines TRBV28 with TRBJ2-2, with D uncertain. The V end lost 7 bases, the J end lost 4 bases, and 10 bases lay between the germline ends. Looked up from germline, CDR1 is MDHEN and CDR2 is SYDVKM. CDR3 length: 13 residues. The CDR3 protein is CASTTLITGELFF. DNA of the CDR3: TGTGCCAGCACCACACTGATCACCGGGGAGCTGTTTTTT.

The genes are TRBV7-9 and TRBJ2-3; the D is unclear. This CDR3 spans 13 amino acids. Germline CDR1 SEHNR, CDR2 FQNEAQ (reference sequence). The ends were cut back, 2 bases at V and 9 bases at J, with 12 bases in the middle. The CDR3 loop is CASSLNDQSTQYF. CDR3 bases: TGTGCCAGCAGCTTAAACGACCAGAGCACGCAGTATTTT.

The chain carries TRBV19 and TRBJ2-6; unclear D gene. V gave up 7 bases and J gave up 0 bases, with 13 bases separating them. The CDR3 has 16 amino acids. Per the germline V gene, CDR1 is LNHDA and CDR2 is SQIVND (reference sequence). The CDR3 here is CASIRTDLSGANVLTF. In DNA form, the CDR3 reads TGTGCCAGTATCCGGACGGACCTCTCTGGGGCCAACGTCCTGACTTTC. The full variable domain, with the rest looked up from reference TRBV19 and TRBJ2-6, is DGGITQSPKYLFRKEGQNVTLSCEQNLNHDAMYWYRQDPGQGLRLIYYSQIVNDFQKGDIAEGYSVSREKKESFPLTVTSAQKNPTAFYLCASIRTDLSGANVLTFGAGSRLTVL.

The chain has TRBV30 and TRBJ1-5; D gene ambiguous. Trimming removed 3 bases from V and 3 bases from J, with 9 bases in between. The CDR3 consists of 13 residues. Germline V gives CDR1 GTSNPN, CDR2 SVGIG (reference sequence). CDR3 sequence: CAWSRSNNQPQHF. The CDR3 DNA sequence: TGTGCCTGGAGCCGGAGCAACAATCAGCCCCAGCATTTT.